Below are 15 T cell receptor beta chains sequenced from a single sample in a study of blood T cells in healthy people across ages. Then a second PCR, running about 6 to 12 cycles, was carried out with a sample-barcoded 5' primer and a J-beta primer mix. TCRdb re-derived calls from the 5' RACE reads in MiXCR, one entry per CDR3 protein. The repertoire has 650,000 to 800,000 distinct CDR3 sequences, under 45% of them found once; the top ten carry about 21%. Sequencing used blood. Every receptor here comes from a man aged 60 to 75 in good health.

This clonotype was recorded a few times. The CDR3 is CASRIPGASYEQYF. In DNA, the CDR3 is TGTGCCAGCAGAATTCCGGGGGCCTCCTACGAGCAGTACTTC. The rearrangement joins TRBV6-2 or TRBV6-3 to TRBJ2-7, with D perhaps TRBD1 or TRBD2 (6 bases each). Germline CDR1 MNHEY, CDR2 SVGEGT. The CDR3 totals 14 residues. Trimming cost V 6 bases and J 0 bases, with 12 bases left between them.

This clonotype was seen repeatedly, ten times or more. CDR3 DNA: TGCAGTGCTAGAGTAGCGGGGAACACCGGGGAGCTGTTTTTT. Translation gives CSARVAGNTGELFF. This sequence joins TRBV20-1 and TRBJ2-2; 7 bases are a match to TRBD2. Germline assignment: CDR1 DFQATT and CDR2 SNEGSKA (reference sequence). This CDR3 comprises 14 residues. The trim removed 1 base at V and 1 base at J, leaving 0 bases unmatched.

This chain links TRBV3-1 with TRBJ1-2; D gene ambiguous. The CDR3 covers 13 residues. V gave up 1 base and J gave up 4 bases, with 7 bases separating them. CDR1 and CDR2 (germline): LGHDT, YNNKEL (reference sequence). CDR3 loop: CASSQAHIYGYTF. CDR3 DNA: TGTGCCAGCAGCCAAGCCCACATCTATGGCTACACCTTC.

The chain couples TRBV12-3 or TRBV12-4 to TRBJ1-2; 8 bases are a match to TRBD1. The length of the CDR3 is 13 residues. The V gene end was trimmed by 5 bases and the J gene end by 8 bases; junction bases not matched to a gene: 7. The CDR3 nucleotides are TGTGCCAGCAGTCCAGGGGGCTTACGAGGCTACACCTTC. Translation: CASSPGGLRGYTF.

The sample holds a few counts of this clonotype. A much more abundant neighbour one base away suggests this may be a read error. V and J are TRBV7-3 and TRBJ2-5; 7 nucleotides line up with TRBD1. V lost 5 bases and J lost 4; bases outside the gene matches: 16. The CDR3 spans 17 residues. CDR1 and CDR2 from the germline V gene are SGHTA and FQGTGA. In DNA form, the CDR3 reads TGTGCCAGCAGCAGACAGGGCGGAAATCTATACCGAGAGACCCAGTACTTC. Amino acids: CASSRQGGNLYRETQYF.

The chain joins TRBV7-2 to TRBJ2-3, with TRBD2 as a possible D gene (6 bases). With 1 base removed from V and 9 bases from J, the gap between germline ends came to 17 bases. The CDR3 totals 15 residues. The germline CDR1 and CDR2 sequences are SGHTA and FQGNSA. The CDR3 protein is CASSLGGSGPQTQYF. The CDR3, as DNA: TGTGCCAGCAGCTTAGGAGGTAGCGGACCACAAACGCAGTATTTT.

Ten or more counts support this clonotype. The rearrangement uses TRBV4-3 and TRBJ2-1, with D tentatively TRBD1 (5 bases). With 0 bases removed from V and 6 bases from J, the gap between germline ends came to 18 bases. Germline V gene lookup returns CDR1 LGHNA and CDR2 YSLEER. There are 17 residues in the CDR3. The CDR3 sequence: CASSQDAELLRGNEQFF. The CDR3, as DNA: TGCGCCAGCAGCCAAGATGCGGAGCTCCTAAGGGGCAATGAGCAGTTCTTC.

In this sample, this clonotype turned up a few times. The chain joins TRBV28 to TRBJ2-3, with 7 bases matching TRBD1. This CDR3 comprises 15 residues. Germline lookup yields CDR1 MDHEN and CDR2 SYDVKM. J gave up 6 bases and V 7 bases, and 13 bases lay outside the gene matches. The CDR3 DNA reads as TGTGCCAGCACCAGGGACAGAACCTTAACGGATACGCAGTATTTT. It codes for CASTRDRTLTDTQYF.

The CDR3 reads CAARNREETQYF. The CDR3 region has the DNA TGTGCCGCACGGAACAGGGAAGAGACCCAGTACTTC. The rearrangement joins TRBV6-2 or TRBV6-3 to TRBJ2-5; a possible D gene is TRBD1 (6 bases). The CDR3 has 12 amino acids. Germline V gives CDR1 MNHEY, CDR2 SVGEGT. V was cut by 11 bases and J by 3 bases, with 13 bases left in between.

As to this clonotype: One end of the junction is discordant with germline, which a read error may explain. CDR3: CASRTDSDQPQHF. The CDR3 nucleotides read TGTGCCAGCAGAACAGATAGCGATCAGCCCCAGCATTTT. The chain links TRBV6-1 to TRBJ1-5, with unresolved D. This CDR3 contains 13 residues. Per germline, CDR1 MNHNS and CDR2 SASEGT.

This sequence joins TRBV6-2 or TRBV6-3 and TRBJ2-5; 10 nucleotides align to TRBD2. The CDR3 consists of 16 residues. Per germline, CDR1 MNHEY and CDR2 SVGEGT. With V trimmed by 6 bases and J by 2 bases, 9 bases remained unmatched. CDR3 sequence (DNA): TGTGCCAGCAGCCAGCCAAGCGGGAGGGCTCAAGAGACCCAGTACTTC. It encodes CASSQPSGRAQETQYF.

There are a few counts of this clonotype. V and J are TRBV5-1 and TRBJ2-7; D remains unclear. The closer fit of TRBJ2-5 to the DNA end suggests the J call may be wrong. The CDR3 runs to 14 residues. Germline-derived CDR1 and CDR2 are SGHRS and YFSETQ. For the CDR3, the DNA is TGCGCCAGCAGCTTGAGGGCCCCTGAGCGGACCCAGTACTTC. It yields the protein CASSLRAPERTQYF.

The chain uses TRBV6-6 and TRBJ2-5; D is possibly TRBD1 or TRBD2 (5 bases each). The V end was cut by 0 bases, the J end by 1 base, with 6 bases between. The CDR3 covers 14 residues. Germline V CDR1 and CDR2: MNHNY, SVGAGI (reference sequence). Here the CDR3 DNA reads TGTGCCAGCAGTTACTCGGGACCCCAAGAGACCCAGTACTTC. It encodes CASSYSGPQETQYF.

The V gene is TRBV9, the J gene TRBJ2-1; possibly TRBD2 for D (5 bases). Germline CDR1 and CDR2: SGDLS and YYNGEE. There are 14 residues in the CDR3. Deletions cut 4 bases from V and 2 bases from J, with 10 bases between. The CDR3 reads CASSRTSTYNEQFF. The CDR3 DNA reads as TGTGCCAGCAGCAGAACTAGTACCTACAATGAGCAGTTCTTC.

This rearrangement joins TRBV20-1 to TRBJ2-2; D may match TRBD1 or TRBD2 (6 bases each). V lost 3 bases to trimming and J lost 7 bases, with 12 bases between them. Germline CDR1 and CDR2: DFQATT and SNEGSKA (reference sequence). The CDR3 runs 13 residues. Here the CDR3 reads CSARRGAIGELFF. The CDR3 nucleotides are TGCAGTGCTAGGAGGGGGGCAATCGGGGAGCTGTTTTTT.